The 29 T cell receptor beta chains below come from one sample, sequenced in a study of shared clonotypes between healthy human individuals. TCRdb keeps only in-frame clones here, not all; method: immunoSEQ multiplex PCR. The sample includes 2,500,000 or so clones, more than 80% of them seen just once. Specimen: naive CD4+ T cells sorted from blood. Subset specified: CD45RA+ positively selected. The source is a man younger than 35 in good health.

This chain links TRBV25-1 with TRBJ2-7, with D tentatively TRBD2 (5 bases). V lost 6 bases to trimming and J lost 5 bases, with 8 bases between them. The CDR3 consists of 11 residues. CDR1 is MGHDK, CDR2 SYGVNS, per germline. CDR3 in DNA: TGTGCCAGCAGGAGGAGGAACGAGCAGTACTTC. Its translation is CASRRRNEQYF.

The V and J genes are TRBV30 and TRBJ1-3, with unresolved D. CDR1 and CDR2 (germline): GTSNPN, SVGIG (reference sequence). With 0 bases removed from V and 0 bases from J, the gap between germline ends came to 12 bases. The CDR3 has 16 residues. The CDR3 DNA sequence: TGTGCCTGGAGTGTACCCTATACGTCCTCTGGAAACACCATATATTTT. Protein: CAWSVPYTSSGNTIYF.

The chain couples TRBV5-1 to TRBJ2-1; TRBD1 matches at 9 bases. The germline CDR1 and CDR2 sequences are SGHRS and YFSETQ. This CDR3 is built from 15 residues. Unmatched junction bases numbered 8, after V lost 2 bases and J lost 8 bases. This CDR3 reads CASSFRDRVFDEQFF. CDR3 DNA sequence: TGCGCCAGCAGCTTCCGGGACAGGGTGTTCGATGAGCAGTTCTTC.

The rearrangement joins TRBV27 to TRBJ2-2, with TRBD1 matching 9 bases. The CDR3 is 16 residues long. The V gene's germline CDR1 is MNHEY and CDR2 SMNVEV (reference sequence). Trimming removed 6 bases from V and 0 bases from J; junction bases left unmatched: 5. The CDR3 is CASSQNRGPNTGELFF. The DNA of the CDR3 is TGTGCCAGCAGCCAGAACAGGGGGCCGAACACCGGGGAGCTGTTTTTT.

In DNA form, the CDR3 reads TGTGCCAGCTTACCCCGGGGACAGGGCGCCTACGAGCAGTACTTC. Encoded protein: CASLPRGQGAYEQYF. The V and J genes are TRBV2 and TRBJ2-7, with 9 bases that match TRBD1. This CDR3 region has 15 residues. V lost 8 bases, J lost 2 bases, and 10 bases stayed unmatched. CDR1 is SNHLY and CDR2 is FYNNEI in the germline V gene.

With regard to this clone: Other DNA sequences in the sample encode the same CDR3. The J gene is TRBJ2-7, the V gene TRBV10-3, with D possibly TRBD2 on 7 matching bases. V lost 4 bases to trimming and J lost 2 bases, with 12 bases between them. The CDR3 is made up of 14 amino acids. The germline CDR1 and CDR2 sequences are ENHRY and SYGVKD. CDR3 loop: CAISGGGGPYEQYF. For the CDR3, the DNA is TGTGCCATCAGTGGAGGCGGGGGCCCCTACGAGCAGTACTTC.

On this clone itself: The same CDR3 also results from other DNA sequences found in this sample. The CDR3 reads CASSDRGTYEQYF. CDR3 nucleotides: TGTGCCAGTAGTGACAGGGGGACCTACGAGCAGTACTTC. The rearrangement joins TRBV19 to TRBJ2-7, with TRBD1 identical over 9 bases. CDR1 LNHDA and CDR2 SQIVND come from the germline V gene (reference sequence). This CDR3 spans 13 amino acids. V shed 5 bases and J 2 bases; nucleotides not matched to a gene: 1.

J is TRBJ2-2 and V is TRBV27, with a possible D match to TRBD1 (6 bases). The V gene's germline CDR1 is MNHEY and CDR2 SMNVEV (reference sequence). V lost 5 bases and J 3 bases, leaving 10 bases between the germline ends. The CDR3 loop spans 14 amino acids. The DNA for the CDR3 is TGTGCCAGCAGTATCCGACAGGACACCGGGGAGCTGTTTTTT. Amino acid sequence: CASSIRQDTGELFF.

J is TRBJ2-2 and V is TRBV5-1; the match to TRBD1 covers 7 bases. Losses at the gene ends were 3 bases for V and 4 bases for J; bases not matched to a gene: 9. There are 16 residues in the CDR3. CDR1 is SGHRS, CDR2 YFSETQ, per germline. CDR3 DNA sequence: TGCGCCAGCAGCTCGGTAGGGACAGACCTCACCGGGGAGCTGTTTTTT. It translates to CASSSVGTDLTGELFF.

The chain employs TRBV2 and TRBJ2-2, with D perhaps assigned TRBD1 or TRBD2 (5 bases each). The V end was cut by 7 bases, the J end by 4 bases, with 13 bases between. CDR1 and CDR2 from the germline V gene are SNHLY and FYNNEI. The CDR3 is 14 residues long. The CDR3 region is CASTRDGVTGELFF. For the CDR3, the DNA is TGTGCCAGCACTCGGGACGGGGTCACCGGGGAGCTGTTTTTT.

The chain joins TRBV9 to TRBJ1-5; no firm D call. The V end was cut by 0 bases, the J end by 4 bases, with 17 bases between. This CDR3 has 17 amino acids. Germline CDR1 and CDR2: SGDLS and YYNGEE. The CDR3 region has the DNA TGTGCCAGCAGCGTAGACCCCCGGCGTTGCATAAATCAGCCCCAGCATTTT. Amino acids: CASSVDPRRCINQPQHF.

The V and J genes are TRBV7-6 and TRBJ2-6; D possibly corresponds to TRBD2 (6 bases). Germline lookup yields CDR1 SGHVS and CDR2 FNYEAQ. With 4 bases removed from V and 2 bases from J, the gap between germline ends came to 12 bases. This CDR3 comprises 16 residues. The CDR3 sequence is CASSSVGGPGANVLTF. The CDR3 nucleotides are TGTGCCAGCAGCTCTGTCGGGGGACCTGGGGCCAACGTCCTGACTTTC.

About this clone: One base away lies a much larger clone, so this may be a sequencing read error. Other DNA sequences in this specimen translate into the identical CDR3. This chain links TRBV27 with TRBJ2-7; D not certain. Per the germline V gene, CDR1 is MNHEY and CDR2 is SMNVEV (reference sequence). The CDR3 runs to 11 residues. The germline V and J ends were trimmed by 4 bases and 2 bases, with 3 bases remaining between them. CDR3 loop: CASSSAYEQYF. CDR3 nucleotides: TGTGCCAGCAGTTCCGCCTACGAGCAGTACTTC.

The chain is built from TRBV9 and TRBJ1-2; perhaps TRBD1 as D (6 bases). The CDR3 extends over 15 amino acids. Germline CDR1 SGDLS, CDR2 YYNGEE. Between the trimmed V and J ends, which lost 3 bases and 0 bases, there was a span of 12 bases. CDR3 in amino acids: CASSAQGLPNYGYTF. The CDR3 coding sequence is TGTGCCAGCAGCGCGCAGGGGCTCCCTAACTATGGCTACACCTTC.

The genes are TRBV7-8 and TRBJ2-7, with a tentative D call TRBD2 (5 bases). The CDR3 covers 14 residues. The V gene lost 1 base and the J gene lost 4 bases, with 11 bases spanning the gap. Germline CDR1 and CDR2: SGHVS and FQNEAQ. CDR3 in amino acids: CASSLESGNYEQYF. The CDR3 coding sequence is TGTGCCAGCAGCTTAGAAAGCGGTAATTACGAGCAGTACTTC.

V is TRBV7-8 and J is TRBJ2-5; no clear D gene. V was pared by 6 bases and J by 1 base, with 12 bases between. The CDR3 consists of 14 residues. In germline, CDR1 is SGHVS, CDR2 FQNEAQ. The CDR3 coding sequence is TGTGCCAGCAGTCGTCGGGCGCCCCAAGAGACCCAGTACTTC. It specifies CASSRRAPQETQYF.

The V and J genes are TRBV2 and TRBJ2-1, with 9 positions matching TRBD1. Germline loops: CDR1 SNHLY, CDR2 FYNNEI. CDR3 length: 14 amino acids. Trimming at V came to 8 bases and at J to 7 bases, leaving 9 bases not matched to a gene. The CDR3 sequence is CASDRDRVGNEQFF. The CDR3 DNA reads as TGTGCCAGCGACCGGGACAGGGTAGGAAATGAGCAGTTCTTC. Complete variable domain (other parts from reference TRBV2 and TRBJ2-1): EPEVTQTPSHQVTQMGQEVILRCVPISNHLYFYWYRQILGQKVEFLVSFYNNEISEKSEIFDDQFSVERPDGSNFTLKIRSTKLEDSAMYFCASDRDRVGNEQFFGPGTRLTVL.

This clone has just one count. The genes are TRBV4-3 and TRBJ1-1, with TRBD1 matching 7 bases. Germline V CDR1 and CDR2: LGHNA, YSLEER. The CDR3 has 16 residues. Trimming at V came to 0 bases and at J to 0 bases, leaving 4 bases not matched to a gene. The CDR3 reads CASSQDPGQMNTEAFF. CDR3 DNA: TGCGCCAGCAGCCAAGACCCGGGACAGATGAACACTGAAGCTTTCTTT.

In DNA form, the CDR3 reads TGCGCCAGCAGTCAAACCAGCGGGATTAGGCACAATGAGCAGTTCTTC. Translated: CASSQTSGIRHNEQFF. The chain carries TRBV4-1 and TRBJ2-1, with TRBD2 matching 7 bases. Trimming at V came to 6 bases and at J to 5 bases, leaving 13 bases not matched to a gene. CDR1 and CDR2 (germline): MGHRA, YSYEKL. This CDR3 comprises 16 residues.

The V and J genes are TRBV30 and TRBJ2-1, with TRBD1 identical over 9 bases. CDR3 size: 14 residues. Germline CDR1 GTSNPN, CDR2 SVGIG (reference sequence). Trimming took 2 bases from V and 8 from J; bases not matched to a gene: 7. The CDR3 DNA follows: TGTGCCTGGAGTACCGGACAGGGGACCGATGAGCAGTTCTTC. Protein sequence: CAWSTGQGTDEQFF.

The V call is TRBV28, the J call TRBJ2-5, with TRBD2 matching over 7 bases. CDR1 and CDR2 (germline): MDHEN, SYDVKM. V lost 1 base to trimming and J lost 2 bases; unmatched junction nucleotides: 7. This CDR3 is 16 amino acids long. The CDR3 loop is CASSLFPAGRQETQYF. In DNA form, the CDR3 reads TGTGCCAGCAGTTTATTTCCAGCGGGGCGACAAGAGACCCAGTACTTC.

In this sample, this clone turned up once. The J gene is TRBJ1-1, the V gene TRBV7-2; tentative D call: TRBD1 (5 bases). The germline V and J ends were trimmed by 2 bases and 2 bases, with 9 bases remaining between them. This CDR3 has 14 residues. In germline, CDR1 is SGHTA, CDR2 FQGNSA. The CDR3 sequence is CASSLSGHNTEAFF. The CDR3 DNA is TGTGCCAGCAGCTTATCAGGGCACAACACTGAAGCTTTCTTT.

V is TRBV19 and J is TRBJ1-2; 8 positions match TRBD1. Looked up from germline, CDR1 is LNHDA and CDR2 is SQIVND (reference sequence). Trimming cost V 4 bases and J 2 bases; bases outside gene matches: 6. The CDR3 contains 15 residues. The CDR3 DNA follows: TGTGCCAGTAGTACTAGACAGGGGCAAAACTATGGCTACACCTTC. Encoded protein: CASSTRQGQNYGYTF.

The V call is TRBV5-1, the J call TRBJ2-7; 8 bases map to TRBD1. Germline CDR1 SGHRS, CDR2 YFSETQ. V lost 4 bases, J lost 7 bases, and 10 bases stayed unmatched. This CDR3 contains 14 residues. CDR3: CASSPDRARGEQYF. The CDR3 nucleotides are TGCGCCAGCAGCCCGGACAGGGCGAGGGGAGAGCAGTACTTC.

The chain is built from TRBV5-1 and TRBJ1-2, with TRBD1 matching 7 bases. There are 14 residues in the CDR3. Germline V gives CDR1 SGHRS, CDR2 YFSETQ. The V gene end was trimmed by 0 bases and the J gene end by 4 bases; junction bases not matched to a gene: 3. The CDR3 DNA sequence: TGCGCCAGCAGCTTGGGGGACAGCTTCTATGGCTACACCTTC. It encodes CASSLGDSFYGYTF.

This chain connects TRBV5-4 to TRBJ2-2; TRBD1 matches 7 bases. The germline CDR1 and CDR2 sequences are SGHNT and YYREEE (reference sequence). The CDR3 is 14 amino acids. The ends lost 4 bases at V and 3 bases at J; junction bases unmatched: 3. In nucleotides, the CDR3 is TGTGCCAGCAGCGGGGACAGCCACACCGGGGAGCTGTTTTTT. Its protein is CASSGDSHTGELFF. Based on the CDR3 plus reference TRBV5-4 and TRBJ2-2, the full variable domain is ETGVTQSPTHLIKTRGQQVTLRCSSQSGHNTVSWYQQALGQGPQFIFQYYREEENGRGNFPPRFSGLQFPNYSSELNVNALELDDSALYLCASSGDSHTGELFFGEGSRLTVL.

The chain combines TRBV18 with TRBJ1-4; D is possibly TRBD1 (5 bases). The CDR3 runs 13 residues. Germline CDR1 reads KGHSH; CDR2 reads LQKENI. V lost 5 bases and J 8 bases, leaving 12 bases between the germline ends. CDR3 sequence reads: CASSDQGVEKLFF. DNA of the CDR3: TGTGCCAGCTCAGATCAGGGAGTGGAAAAACTGTTTTTT.

V and J are TRBV6-6 and TRBJ1-3; possible D gene TRBD1, 6 bases. CDR1 and CDR2 from the germline V gene are MNHNY and SVGAGI (reference sequence). The CDR3 has 16 amino acids. V shed 4 bases and J shed 0 bases, with 13 bases lying between them. The CDR3 nucleotides are TGTGCCAGCAGTTCCTCAGGGGCCGGCTCTGGAAACACCATATATTTT. This gives the protein CASSSSGAGSGNTIYF.

This rearrangement joins TRBV19 to TRBJ1-5; 8 bases are a match to TRBD1. The CDR3 loop spans 16 amino acids. Trimming at V came to 5 bases and at J to 2 bases, leaving 8 bases not matched to a gene. The germline V gene has CDR1 LNHDA and CDR2 SQIVND (reference sequence). The CDR3, as DNA: TGTGCCAGTAGTTCGACGGACAGGGTGGGCAATCAGCCCCAGCATTTT. As protein: CASSSTDRVGNQPQHF.